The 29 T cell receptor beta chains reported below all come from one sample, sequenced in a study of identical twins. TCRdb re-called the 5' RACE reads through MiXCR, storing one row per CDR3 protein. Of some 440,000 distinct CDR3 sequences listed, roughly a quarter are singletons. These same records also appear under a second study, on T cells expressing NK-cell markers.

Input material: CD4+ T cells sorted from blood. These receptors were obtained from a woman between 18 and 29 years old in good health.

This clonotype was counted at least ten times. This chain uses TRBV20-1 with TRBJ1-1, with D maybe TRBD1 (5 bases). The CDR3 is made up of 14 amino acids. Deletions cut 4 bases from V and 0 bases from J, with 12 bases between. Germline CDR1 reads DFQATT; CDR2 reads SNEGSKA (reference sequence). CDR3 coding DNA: TGCAGTGCTAACAGACAGCAGGTGAACACTGAAGCTTTCTTT. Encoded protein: CSANRQQVNTEAFF.

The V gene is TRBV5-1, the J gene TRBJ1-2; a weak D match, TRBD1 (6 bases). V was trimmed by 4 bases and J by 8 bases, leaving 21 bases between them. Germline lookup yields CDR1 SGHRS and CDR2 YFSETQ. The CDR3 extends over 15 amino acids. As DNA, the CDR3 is TGCGCCAGCAGCATCATTACAGGGACCCCTGAGGGCTACACCTTC. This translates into CASSIITGTPEGYTF.

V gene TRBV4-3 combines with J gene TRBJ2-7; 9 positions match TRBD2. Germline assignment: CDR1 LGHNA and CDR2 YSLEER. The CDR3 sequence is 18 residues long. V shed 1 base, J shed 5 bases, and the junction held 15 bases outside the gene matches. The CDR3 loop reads CASSQVQASGTRRNEQYF. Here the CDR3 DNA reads TGCGCCAGCAGCCAAGTACAGGCTAGCGGGACGCGAAGGAACGAGCAGTACTTC.

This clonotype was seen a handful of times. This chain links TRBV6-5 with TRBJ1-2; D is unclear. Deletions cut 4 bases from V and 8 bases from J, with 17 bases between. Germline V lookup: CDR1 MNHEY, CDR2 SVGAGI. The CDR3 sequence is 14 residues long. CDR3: CASSSVAGKGGYTF. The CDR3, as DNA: TGTGCCAGCAGTTCCGTGGCAGGAAAGGGCGGCTACACCTTC.

As DNA, the CDR3 is TGCAGTGCAGGAGCGGCGTACGAGCAGTACTTC. Residues: CSAGAAYEQYF. The chain employs TRBV20-1 and TRBJ2-7; D perhaps matches TRBD2 (5 bases). The V gene lost 6 bases and the J gene lost 4 bases, with 10 bases spanning the gap. Germline V gene lookup returns CDR1 DFQATT and CDR2 SNEGSKA (reference sequence). The CDR3 runs to 11 residues.

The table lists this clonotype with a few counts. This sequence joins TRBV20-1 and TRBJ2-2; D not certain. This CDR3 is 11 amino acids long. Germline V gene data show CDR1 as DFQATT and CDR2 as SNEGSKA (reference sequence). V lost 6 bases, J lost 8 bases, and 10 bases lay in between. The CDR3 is CSAVKTGELFF. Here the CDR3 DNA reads TGCAGTGCCGTTAAGACGGGGGAGCTGTTTTTT.

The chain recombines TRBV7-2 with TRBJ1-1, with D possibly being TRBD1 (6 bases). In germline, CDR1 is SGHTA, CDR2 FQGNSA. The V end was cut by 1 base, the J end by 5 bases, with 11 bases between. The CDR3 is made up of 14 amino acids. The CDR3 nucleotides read TGTGCCAGCAGCTTAGATCAGGGGAGAACTGAAGCTTTCTTT. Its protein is CASSLDQGRTEAFF.

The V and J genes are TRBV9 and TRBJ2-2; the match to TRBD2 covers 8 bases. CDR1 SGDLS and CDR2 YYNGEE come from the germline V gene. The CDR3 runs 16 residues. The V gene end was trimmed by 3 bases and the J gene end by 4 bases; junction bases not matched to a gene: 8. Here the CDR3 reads CASSAGASGPTGELFF. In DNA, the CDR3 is TGTGCCAGCAGCGCTGGGGCTAGCGGGCCCACCGGGGAGCTGTTTTTT.

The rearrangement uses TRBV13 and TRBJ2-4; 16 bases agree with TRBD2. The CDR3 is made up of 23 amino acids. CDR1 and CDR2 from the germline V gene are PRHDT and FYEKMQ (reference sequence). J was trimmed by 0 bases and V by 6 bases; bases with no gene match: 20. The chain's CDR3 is CASRKGLAGGGPRGLLAKNIQYF. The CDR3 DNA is TGTGCCAGCAGAAAGGGACTAGCGGGGGGGGGGCCCAGGGGCCTCCTAGCCAAAAACATTCAGTACTTC.

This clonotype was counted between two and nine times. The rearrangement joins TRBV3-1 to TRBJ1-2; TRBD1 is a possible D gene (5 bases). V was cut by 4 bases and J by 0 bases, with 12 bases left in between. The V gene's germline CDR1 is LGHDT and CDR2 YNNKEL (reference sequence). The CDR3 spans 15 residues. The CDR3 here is CASSPRDGTNYGYTF. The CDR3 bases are TGTGCCAGCAGCCCTCGGGACGGTACTAACTATGGCTACACCTTC.

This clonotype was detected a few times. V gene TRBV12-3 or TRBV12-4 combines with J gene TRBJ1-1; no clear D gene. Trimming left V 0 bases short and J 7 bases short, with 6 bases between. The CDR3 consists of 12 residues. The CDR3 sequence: CASSLARGEAFF. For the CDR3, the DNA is TGTGCCAGCAGTTTAGCGCGGGGTGAAGCTTTCTTT.

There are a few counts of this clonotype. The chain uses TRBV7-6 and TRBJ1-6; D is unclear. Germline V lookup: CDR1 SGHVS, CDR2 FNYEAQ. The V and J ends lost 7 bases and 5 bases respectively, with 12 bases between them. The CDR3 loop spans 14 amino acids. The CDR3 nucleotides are TGTGCCAGCAAGCGGGATGAGCATAATTCACCCCTCCACTTT. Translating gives CASKRDEHNSPLHF. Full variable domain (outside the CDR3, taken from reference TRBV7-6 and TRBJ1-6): GAGVSQSPRYKVTKRGQDVALRCDPISGHVSLYWYRQALGQGPEFLTYFNYEAQQDKSGLPNDRFSAERPEGSISTLTIQRTEQRDSAMYRCASKRDEHNSPLHFGNGTRLTVT.

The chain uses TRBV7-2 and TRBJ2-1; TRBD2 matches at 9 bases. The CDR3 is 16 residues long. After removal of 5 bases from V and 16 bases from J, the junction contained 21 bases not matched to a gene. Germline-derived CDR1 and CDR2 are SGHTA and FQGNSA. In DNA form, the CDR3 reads TGTGCCAGCAGCCCCCGGACTAGCGACACCACCACGGCCCGTTTCTTC. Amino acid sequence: CASSPRTSDTTTARFF.

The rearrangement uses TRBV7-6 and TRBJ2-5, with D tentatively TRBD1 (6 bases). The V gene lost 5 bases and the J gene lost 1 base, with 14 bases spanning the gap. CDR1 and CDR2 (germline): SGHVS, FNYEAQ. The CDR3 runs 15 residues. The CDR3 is CASSRLQGTQETQYF. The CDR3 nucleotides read TGTGCCAGCAGCCGGCTTCAGGGGACCCAAGAGACCCAGTACTTC.

CDR3 amino acids: CAWGDLTSRDTQYF. CDR3 sequence (DNA): TGTGCCTGGGGGGACTTGACTAGCCGAGATACGCAGTATTTT. This chain uses TRBV30 with TRBJ2-3; 7 bases are shared with TRBD2. Germline V gene data show CDR1 as GTSNPN and CDR2 as SVGIG (reference sequence). CDR3 length equals 14 residues. V shed 5 bases, J shed 5 bases, and the junction held 10 bases outside the gene matches.

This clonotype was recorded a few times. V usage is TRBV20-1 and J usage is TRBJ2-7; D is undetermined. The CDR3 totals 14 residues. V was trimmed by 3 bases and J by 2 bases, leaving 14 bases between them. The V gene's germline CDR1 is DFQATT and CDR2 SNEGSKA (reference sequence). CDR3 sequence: CSARGWGFPYEQYF. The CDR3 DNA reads TGCAGTGCTAGGGGATGGGGATTTCCCTACGAGCAGTACTTC.

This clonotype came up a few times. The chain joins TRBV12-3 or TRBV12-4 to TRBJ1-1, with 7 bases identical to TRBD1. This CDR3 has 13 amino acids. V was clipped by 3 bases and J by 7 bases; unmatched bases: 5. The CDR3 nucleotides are TGTGCCAGCAGTTTTTACAGGGGTGGTGAAGCTTTCTTT. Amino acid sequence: CASSFYRGGEAFF.

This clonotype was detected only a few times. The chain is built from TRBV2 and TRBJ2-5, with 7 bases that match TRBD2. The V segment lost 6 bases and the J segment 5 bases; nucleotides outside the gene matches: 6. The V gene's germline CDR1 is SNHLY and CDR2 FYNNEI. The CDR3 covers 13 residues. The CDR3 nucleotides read TGTGCCAGCAGACGGGAGGTCGCGGAGACCCAGTACTTC. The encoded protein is CASRREVAETQYF.

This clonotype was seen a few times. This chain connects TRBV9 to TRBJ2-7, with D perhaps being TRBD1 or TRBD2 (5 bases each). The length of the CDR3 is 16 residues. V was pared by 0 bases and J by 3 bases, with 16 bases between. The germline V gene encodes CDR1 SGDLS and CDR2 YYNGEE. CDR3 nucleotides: TGTGCCAGCAGCGTAGGTGGTATGGGGACCCTCTACGAGCAGTACTTC. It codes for CASSVGGMGTLYEQYF.

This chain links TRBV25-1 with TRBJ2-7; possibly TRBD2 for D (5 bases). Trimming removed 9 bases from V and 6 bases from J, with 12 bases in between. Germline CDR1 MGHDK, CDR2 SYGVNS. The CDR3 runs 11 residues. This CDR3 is CARPPRGEQYF. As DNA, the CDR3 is TGTGCCAGACCACCCCGGGGCGAGCAGTACTTC.

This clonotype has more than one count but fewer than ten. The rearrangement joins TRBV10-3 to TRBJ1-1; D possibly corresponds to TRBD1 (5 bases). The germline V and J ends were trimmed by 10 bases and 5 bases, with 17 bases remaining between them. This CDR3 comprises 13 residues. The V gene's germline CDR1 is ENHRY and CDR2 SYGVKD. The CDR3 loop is CATSGQVGTEAFF. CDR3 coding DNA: TGTGCCACCTCGGGGCAGGTGGGAACTGAAGCTTTCTTT.

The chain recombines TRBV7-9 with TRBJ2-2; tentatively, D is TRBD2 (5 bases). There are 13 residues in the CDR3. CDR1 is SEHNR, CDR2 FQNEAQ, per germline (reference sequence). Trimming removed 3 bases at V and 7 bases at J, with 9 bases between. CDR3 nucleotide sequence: TGTGCCAGCAGCTTCTCGGGGAACGGGGAGCTGTTTTTT. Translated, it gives CASSFSGNGELFF.

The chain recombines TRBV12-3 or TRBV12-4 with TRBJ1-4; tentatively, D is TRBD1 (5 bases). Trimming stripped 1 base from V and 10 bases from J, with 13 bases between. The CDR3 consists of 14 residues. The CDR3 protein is CASSLGQGLRKLFF. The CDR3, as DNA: TGTGCCAGCAGTTTAGGGCAGGGATTACGAAAACTGTTTTTT.

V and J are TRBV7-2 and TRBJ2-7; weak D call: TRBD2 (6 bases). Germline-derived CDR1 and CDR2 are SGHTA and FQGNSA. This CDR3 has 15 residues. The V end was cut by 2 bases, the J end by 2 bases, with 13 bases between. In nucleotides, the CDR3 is TGTGCCAGCAGCTTATTGCGGGGTGGCGCCTACGAGCAGTACTTC. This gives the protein CASSLLRGGAYEQYF. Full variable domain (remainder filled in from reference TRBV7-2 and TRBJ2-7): GAGVSQSPSNKVTEKGKDVELRCDPISGHTALYWYRQSLGQGLEFLIYFQGNSAPDKSGLPSDRFSAERTGGSVSTLTIQRTQQEDSAVYLCASSLLRGGAYEQYFGPGTRLTVT.

CDR3 loop: CASSHPRQLAKNIQYF. As DNA, the CDR3 is TGTGCCAGCAGCCACCCTAGACAGCTAGCCAAAAACATTCAGTACTTC. The V and J genes are TRBV16 and TRBJ2-4; D is perhaps TRBD1 (5 bases). From germline, CDR1 is KGHSY and CDR2 FQNENV. The CDR3 contains 16 residues. The V gene lost 3 bases and the J gene lost 0 bases, with 12 bases spanning the gap.

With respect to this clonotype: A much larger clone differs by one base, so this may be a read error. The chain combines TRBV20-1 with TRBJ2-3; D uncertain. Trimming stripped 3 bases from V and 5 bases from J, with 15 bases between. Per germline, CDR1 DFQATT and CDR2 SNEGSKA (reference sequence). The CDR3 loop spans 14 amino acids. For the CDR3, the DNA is TGCAGTGCTAGGCTGCGCGGTCAAGGAGATACGCAGTATTTT. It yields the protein CSARLRGQGDTQYF.

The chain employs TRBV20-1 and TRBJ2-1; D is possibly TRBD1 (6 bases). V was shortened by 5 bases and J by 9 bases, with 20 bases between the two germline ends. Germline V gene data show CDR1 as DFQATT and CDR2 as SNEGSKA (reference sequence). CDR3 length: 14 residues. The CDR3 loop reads CSAPGRGPTGEQFF. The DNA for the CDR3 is TGCAGTGCTCCGGGCCGGGGCCCGACAGGTGAGCAGTTCTTC.

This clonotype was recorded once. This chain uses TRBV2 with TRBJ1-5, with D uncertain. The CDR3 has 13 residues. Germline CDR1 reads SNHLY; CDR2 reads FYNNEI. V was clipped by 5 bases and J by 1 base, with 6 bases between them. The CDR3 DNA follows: TGTGCCAGCAGTTGGTGGAGCAATCAGCCCCAGCATTTT. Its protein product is CASSWWSNQPQHF.

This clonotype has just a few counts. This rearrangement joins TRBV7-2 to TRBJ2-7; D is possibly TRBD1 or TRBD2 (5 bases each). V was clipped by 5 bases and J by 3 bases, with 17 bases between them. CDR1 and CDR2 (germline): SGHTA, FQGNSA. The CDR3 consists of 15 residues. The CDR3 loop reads CASSPRWDGIYEQYF. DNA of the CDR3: TGTGCCAGCAGCCCTAGATGGGACGGAATCTACGAGCAGTACTTC.